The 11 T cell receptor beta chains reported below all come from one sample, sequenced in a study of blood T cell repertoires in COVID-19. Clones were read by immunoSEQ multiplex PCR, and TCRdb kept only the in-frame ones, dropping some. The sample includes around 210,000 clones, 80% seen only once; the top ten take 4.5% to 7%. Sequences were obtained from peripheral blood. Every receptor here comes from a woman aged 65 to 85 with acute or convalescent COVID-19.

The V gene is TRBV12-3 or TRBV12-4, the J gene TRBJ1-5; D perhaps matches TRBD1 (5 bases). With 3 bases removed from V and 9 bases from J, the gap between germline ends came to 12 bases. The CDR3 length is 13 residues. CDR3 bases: TGTGCCAGCAGTTTTGGGGACTTGGGGCCCCAGCATTTT. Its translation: CASSFGDLGPQHF.

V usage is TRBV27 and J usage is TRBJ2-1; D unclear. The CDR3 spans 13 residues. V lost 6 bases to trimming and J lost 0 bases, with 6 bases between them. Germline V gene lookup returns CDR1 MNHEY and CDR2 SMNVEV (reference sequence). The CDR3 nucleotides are TGTGCCAGCAGCTCTTACTCCTACAATGAGCAGTTCTTC. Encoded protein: CASSSYSYNEQFF.

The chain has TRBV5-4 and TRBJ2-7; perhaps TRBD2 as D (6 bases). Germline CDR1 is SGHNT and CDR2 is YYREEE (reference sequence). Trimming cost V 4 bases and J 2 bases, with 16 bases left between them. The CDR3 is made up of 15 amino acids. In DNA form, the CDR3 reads TGTGCCAGCAGCAGAGTGAGTGGAGGGACCTACGAGCAGTACTTC. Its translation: CASSRVSGGTYEQYF.

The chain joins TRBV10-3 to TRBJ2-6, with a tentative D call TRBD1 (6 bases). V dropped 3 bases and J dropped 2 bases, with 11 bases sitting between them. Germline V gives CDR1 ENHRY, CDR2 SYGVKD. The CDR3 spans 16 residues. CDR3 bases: TGTGCCATCAGTGAACAGGGAAAACCTGGGGCCAACGTCCTGACTTTC. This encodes CAISEQGKPGANVLTF.

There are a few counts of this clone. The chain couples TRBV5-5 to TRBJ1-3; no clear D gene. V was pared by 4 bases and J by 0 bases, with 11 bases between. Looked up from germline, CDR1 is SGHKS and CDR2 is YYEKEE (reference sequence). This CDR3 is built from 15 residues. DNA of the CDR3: TGTGCCAGCAGCCTCAGACTGAACTCTGGAAACACCATATATTTT. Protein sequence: CASSLRLNSGNTIYF.

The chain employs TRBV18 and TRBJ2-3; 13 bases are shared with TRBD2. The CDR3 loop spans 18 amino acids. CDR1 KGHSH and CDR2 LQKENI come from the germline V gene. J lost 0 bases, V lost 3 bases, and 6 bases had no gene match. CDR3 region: CASSPNGLAGASTDTQYF. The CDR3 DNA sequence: TGTGCCAGCTCACCTAACGGACTAGCGGGAGCTAGCACAGATACGCAGTATTTT.

The CDR3 nucleotides read TGTGCCATCAGTGAGTCGGGGAGCGGTGGGGCCTACAATGAGCAGTTCTTC. It encodes CAISESGSGGAYNEQFF. The chain recombines TRBV10-3 with TRBJ2-1, with D possibly matching TRBD2 (5 bases). The CDR3 is 17 amino acids. The V gene lost 0 bases and the J gene lost 2 bases, with 14 bases spanning the gap. Germline CDR1 ENHRY, CDR2 SYGVKD.

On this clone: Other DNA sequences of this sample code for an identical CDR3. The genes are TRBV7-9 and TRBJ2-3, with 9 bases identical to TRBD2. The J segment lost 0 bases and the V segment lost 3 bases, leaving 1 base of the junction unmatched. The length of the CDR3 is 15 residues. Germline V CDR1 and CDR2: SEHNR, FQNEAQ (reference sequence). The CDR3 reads CASSLGLASTDTQYF. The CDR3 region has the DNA TGTGCCAGCAGCTTGGGACTAGCTAGCACAGATACGCAGTATTTT.

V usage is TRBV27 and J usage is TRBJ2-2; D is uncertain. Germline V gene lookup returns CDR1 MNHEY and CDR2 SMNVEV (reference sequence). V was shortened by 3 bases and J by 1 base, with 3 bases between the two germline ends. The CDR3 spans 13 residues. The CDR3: CASSFLNTGELFF. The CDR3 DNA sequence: TGTGCCAGCAGTTTCCTGAACACCGGGGAGCTGTTTTTT.

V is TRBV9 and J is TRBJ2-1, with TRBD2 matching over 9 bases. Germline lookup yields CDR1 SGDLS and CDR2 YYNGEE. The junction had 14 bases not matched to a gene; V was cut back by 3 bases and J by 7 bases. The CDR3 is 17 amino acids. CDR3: CASSAPGRSGRWNEQFF. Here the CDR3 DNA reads TGTGCCAGCAGCGCCCCGGGCAGAAGCGGGAGGTGGAATGAGCAGTTCTTC.

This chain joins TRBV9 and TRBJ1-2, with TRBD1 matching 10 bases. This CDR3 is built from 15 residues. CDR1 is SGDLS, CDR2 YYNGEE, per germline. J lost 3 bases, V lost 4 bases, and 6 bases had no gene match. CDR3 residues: CASSLGQGEYYGYTF. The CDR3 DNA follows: TGTGCCAGCAGCCTCGGACAGGGGGAGTACTATGGCTACACCTTC. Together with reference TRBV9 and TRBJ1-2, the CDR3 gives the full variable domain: DSGVTQTPKHLITATGQRVTLRCSPRSGDLSVYWYQQSLDQGLQFLIQYYNGEERAKGNILERFSAQQFPDLHSELNLSSLELGDSALYFCASSLGQGEYYGYTFGSGTRLTVV.